A single sample is the source of the 27 T cell receptor beta chains below, sequenced in a study of blood T cell repertoires in COVID-19. TCRdb keeps only in-frame clones here, not all; method: immunoSEQ multiplex PCR. The sample lists 120,000 to 150,000 clones, roughly 89% occurring once. Sequenced sample: PBMCs or T cells enriched from blood (not recorded which). The receptors were sampled from a woman in her forties or fifties who had been exposed to COVID-19.

There are a few counts of this clone. The chain combines TRBV18 with TRBJ2-7; 8 bases line up with TRBD1. The CDR3 is made up of 13 amino acids. The germline CDR1 and CDR2 sequences are KGHSH and LQKENI. The V segment lost 5 bases and the J segment 5 bases; nucleotides outside the gene matches: 5. This CDR3 reads CASSSKQGDEQYF. DNA of the CDR3: TGTGCCAGCTCATCAAAACAGGGGGACGAGCAGTACTTC.

The rearrangement joins TRBV30 to TRBJ2-7; D gene unclear. Germline V gives CDR1 GTSNPN, CDR2 SVGIG (reference sequence). V was pared by 7 bases and J by 4 bases, with 17 bases between. The CDR3 loop spans 13 amino acids. CDR3 in DNA: TGTGCCTTAGCTCCGGCTTCCTCGTACGAGCAGTACTTC. Protein: CALAPASSYEQYF.

The chain couples TRBV19 to TRBJ2-3, with 9 nucleotides matching TRBD2. Germline CDR1 LNHDA, CDR2 SQIVND (reference sequence). Trimming cost V 5 bases and J 1 base; bases outside gene matches: 1. This CDR3 has 14 residues. The CDR3 bases are TGTGCCAGTAGTGCTAGCGGGGGCACAGATACGCAGTATTTT. Its translation is CASSASGGTDTQYF.

The chain uses TRBV5-1 and TRBJ2-2; a possible D gene is TRBD1 (5 bases). The CDR3 totals 15 residues. Germline CDR1 and CDR2: SGHRS and YFSETQ. V was shortened by 6 bases and J by 6 bases, with 18 bases between the two germline ends. The CDR3 loop is CASTLGPGMAGELFF. In nucleotides, the CDR3 is TGCGCCAGCACATTGGGGCCAGGGATGGCCGGGGAGCTGTTTTTT.

V is TRBV9 and J is TRBJ2-1, with 11 bases aligning to TRBD2. CDR1 and CDR2 (germline): SGDLS, YYNGEE. J lost 9 bases, V lost 4 bases, and 12 bases had no gene match. The CDR3 is made up of 16 amino acids. CDR3 region: CASSPLFSGGAVEQFF. CDR3 nucleotides: TGTGCCAGCAGCCCTCTTTTTAGCGGGGGGGCCGTTGAGCAGTTCTTC.

The V and J genes are TRBV9 and TRBJ1-1, with 7 bases aligning to TRBD1. There are 14 residues in the CDR3. Germline loops: CDR1 SGDLS, CDR2 YYNGEE. J lost 6 bases, V lost 4 bases, and 9 bases had no gene match. CDR3 sequence reads: CASSQRQGEAEAFF. CDR3 in DNA: TGTGCCAGCAGCCAGAGGCAGGGGGAGGCTGAAGCTTTCTTT.

As regards this clone: At one boundary the junction diverges from the germline segment, which might be a read error. The chain combines TRBV15 with TRBJ2-3; 10 bases line up with TRBD1. CDR1 is LNHNV, CDR2 YYDKDF, per germline (reference sequence). The CDR3 contains 15 residues. The CDR3 loop reads CATSRDIGTGDLWDF. CDR3 bases: TGTGCCACCAGCAGAGATATAGGGACAGGGGACCTATGGGATTTT.

This clone was recorded once. The rearrangement uses TRBV5-6 and TRBJ2-2; 8 nucleotides agree with TRBD2. Looked up from germline, CDR1 is SGHDT and CDR2 is YYEEEE. CDR3 length equals 17 residues. Trimming took 3 bases from V and 4 from J; bases not matched to a gene: 11. Here the CDR3 DNA reads TGTGCCAGCAGCTGGGGAATAGCGGGGACGGGCACCGGGGAGCTGTTTTTT. It yields the protein CASSWGIAGTGTGELFF.

This clone showed up just a few times. The rearrangement links TRBV7-2 to TRBJ2-1, with D tentatively TRBD1 (6 bases). Trimming shortened V by 4 bases and J by 4 bases, and 8 bases separated the two germline ends. The CDR3 is 13 residues long. Germline V gene lookup returns CDR1 SGHTA and CDR2 FQGNSA. DNA of the CDR3: TGTGCCAGCAGCTGGACAGCTTACAATGAGCAGTTCTTC. The encoded protein is CASSWTAYNEQFF.

In this sample, this clone turned up many times. Within the sample, other DNA sequences also encode this same CDR3. The chain couples TRBV7-2 to TRBJ1-6; TRBD1 matches at 8 bases. The CDR3 is 15 residues long. Germline CDR1 SGHTA, CDR2 FQGNSA. J lost 10 bases, V lost 1 base, and 6 bases had no gene match. The CDR3 DNA reads as TGTGCCAGCAGCTTAGGCAGACAGGGGAGGTCACCCCTCCACTTT. This gives the protein CASSLGRQGRSPLHF.

The chain employs TRBV30 and TRBJ2-7; possible D gene TRBD2, 6 bases. This CDR3 has 14 amino acids. Per the germline V gene, CDR1 is GTSNPN and CDR2 is SVGIG (reference sequence). The V end was cut by 0 bases, the J end by 1 base, with 10 bases between. As DNA, the CDR3 is TGTGCCTGGAGTGTAGATGGGAGGTCCTACGAGCAGTACTTC. Its translation: CAWSVDGRSYEQYF.

The chain links TRBV19 to TRBJ1-5; D unresolved. Per the germline V gene, CDR1 is LNHDA and CDR2 is SQIVND (reference sequence). This CDR3 region has 12 residues. Trimming shortened V by 8 bases and J by 6 bases, and 11 bases separated the two germline ends. The CDR3 reads CASCSGSQPQHF. The DNA of the CDR3 is TGTGCCAGTTGTTCGGGGTCTCAGCCCCAGCATTTT.

The chain joins TRBV24-1 to TRBJ1-4; D unclear. The CDR3 length is 16 residues. CDR1 KGHDR and CDR2 SFDVKD come from the germline V gene. Trimming took 8 bases from V and 0 from J, leaving 15 bases between them. The CDR3 spells CATIWRENSTNEKLFF. Here the CDR3 DNA reads TGTGCCACCATCTGGAGGGAAAACTCAACTAATGAAAAACTGTTTTTT.

This clone was observed once. The V and J genes are TRBV6-5 and TRBJ1-3; D is unresolved. V was shortened by 4 bases and J by 0 bases, with 10 bases between the two germline ends. Per the germline V gene, CDR1 is MNHEY and CDR2 is SVGAGI. The CDR3 consists of 15 residues. The CDR3 DNA follows: TGTGCCAGCAGTTCCCTCCGGTTCTCTGGAAACACCATATATTTT. It yields the protein CASSSLRFSGNTIYF.

The chain has TRBV5-1 and TRBJ2-3; no reliable D call. This CDR3 spans 15 amino acids. Germline V gene lookup returns CDR1 SGHRS and CDR2 YFSETQ. With 3 bases removed from V and 2 bases from J, the gap between germline ends came to 13 bases. The CDR3 sequence is CASSSRGSYTDTQYF. The CDR3 DNA follows: TGCGCCAGCAGCTCCCGAGGCAGCTACACAGATACGCAGTATTTT.

This clone was counted a few times. The V and J genes are TRBV19 and TRBJ2-5, with 12 nucleotides matching TRBD2. Germline CDR1 is LNHDA and CDR2 is SQIVND (reference sequence). After removal of 5 bases from V and 5 bases from J, the junction contained 9 bases not matched to a gene. The CDR3 covers 16 residues. Here the CDR3 reads CASSALAGGPSETQYF. The CDR3 bases are TGTGCCAGTAGTGCCCTAGCGGGGGGGCCTTCGGAGACCCAGTACTTC.

This rearrangement joins TRBV11-2 to TRBJ2-3, with D perhaps matching TRBD2 (5 bases). CDR3 size: 17 residues. V was pared by 6 bases and J by 0 bases, with 19 bases between. Germline loops: CDR1 SGHAT, CDR2 FQNNGV. CDR3 in DNA: TGTGCCAGCAGACTACTAGGCGGGCCCTTAAGCACAGATACGCAGTATTTT. Translation gives CASRLLGGPLSTDTQYF.

The chain joins TRBV7-2 to TRBJ1-2; D is perhaps TRBD1 (6 bases). CDR3 length equals 14 residues. The V and J ends lost 4 bases and 4 bases respectively, with 13 bases between them. Per germline, CDR1 SGHTA and CDR2 FQGNSA. Here the CDR3 DNA reads TGTGCCAGCAGCTCAGGCGGGGGCGGCTATGGCTACACCTTC. It translates to CASSSGGGGYGYTF. Using reference TRBV7-2 and TRBJ1-2 for the parts outside the CDR3, the full variable domain is GAGVSQSPSNKVTEKGKDVELRCDPISGHTALYWYRQSLGQGLEFLIYFQGNSAPDKSGLPSDRFSAERTGGSVSTLTIQRTQQEDSAVYLCASSSGGGGYGYTFGSGTRLTVV.

This clone was seen a few times. The rearrangement uses TRBV15 and TRBJ2-3, with 8 nucleotides matching TRBD2. Germline V gene lookup returns CDR1 LNHNV and CDR2 YYDKDF (reference sequence). The CDR3 length is 17 residues. J lost 5 bases, V lost 0 bases, and 10 bases had no gene match. The CDR3 DNA reads as TGTGCCACCAGCAGAGAAGAGACGGGAGGGCCGCTAGATACGCAGTATTTT. Translation: CATSREETGGPLDTQYF.

This clone came up a few times. The chain uses TRBV19 and TRBJ2-1, with 8 bases matching TRBD2. CDR1 and CDR2 (germline): LNHDA, SQIVND (reference sequence). This CDR3 has 14 amino acids. With V trimmed by 2 bases and J by 10 bases, 7 bases remained unmatched. The CDR3 reads CASSITGGRREQFF. In nucleotides, the CDR3 is TGTGCCAGTAGTATAACGGGCGGGAGGAGGGAGCAGTTCTTC.

The chain employs TRBV12-3 or TRBV12-4 and TRBJ2-7, with 7 positions matching TRBD1. This CDR3 is 12 amino acids long. J gave up 3 bases and V 5 bases, and 1 base lay outside the gene matches. CDR3 in amino acids: CASSDRVYEQYF. In nucleotides, the CDR3 is TGTGCCAGCAGTGACAGGGTCTACGAGCAGTACTTC.

J is TRBJ2-3 and V is TRBV5-6, with D perhaps matching TRBD2 (6 bases). This CDR3 has 17 residues. V lost 2 bases, J lost 2 bases, and 18 bases lay in between. CDR1 is SGHDT, CDR2 YYEEEE, per germline. The CDR3 bases are TGTGCCAGCAGCTTCGAGCGGGCCCCGTTCTTCACAGATACGCAGTATTTT. Protein product: CASSFERAPFFTDTQYF.

V and J are TRBV7-6 and TRBJ1-3; D remains ambiguous. Germline CDR1 and CDR2: SGHVS and FNYEAQ. The V and J ends lost 5 bases and 1 base respectively, with 18 bases between them. This CDR3 is 17 amino acids long. CDR3 protein: CASSHPAGEDSGNTIYF. In DNA form, the CDR3 reads TGTGCCAGCAGCCACCCTGCCGGGGAAGATTCTGGAAACACCATATATTTT.

The V and J genes are TRBV5-1 and TRBJ2-7, with 7 bases fitting TRBD1. The V and J ends lost 2 bases and 2 bases, in that order; junction bases with no gene match: 10. The CDR3 is made up of 16 amino acids. Germline lookup yields CDR1 SGHRS and CDR2 YFSETQ. This chain's CDR3 is CASSFGLGTDTYEQYF. The CDR3, as DNA: TGCGCCAGCAGCTTTGGACTTGGGACAGATACCTACGAGCAGTACTTC.

The chain employs TRBV11-2 and TRBJ2-7; D may be TRBD2 (6 bases). The germline V gene has CDR1 SGHAT and CDR2 FQNNGV. Between the trimmed V and J ends, which lost 0 bases and 4 bases, there was a span of 19 bases. The CDR3 is made up of 17 amino acids. The CDR3 coding sequence is TGTGCCAGCAGCTTAGAGGTCGCAGGGACTCGAGAGTACGAGCAGTACTTC. Its protein is CASSLEVAGTREYEQYF.

The gene calls are TRBV7-9 and TRBJ2-3; 9 positions match TRBD2. Germline CDR1 and CDR2: SEHNR and FQNEAQ (reference sequence). The CDR3 has 15 residues. The junction had 2 bases not matched to a gene; V was cut back by 0 bases and J by 4 bases. DNA of the CDR3: TGTGCCAGCAGCTTAGCTAGCGGGGGCCCAGATACGCAGTATTTT. It yields the protein CASSLASGGPDTQYF.

V and J are TRBV6-5 and TRBJ1-1, with D perhaps matching TRBD1 (6 bases). The CDR3 has 14 residues. The germline V and J ends were trimmed by 7 bases and 5 bases, with 17 bases remaining between them. Germline V CDR1 and CDR2: MNHEY, SVGAGI. This CDR3 is CASNRAPGGTEAFF. CDR3 DNA sequence: TGTGCCAGCAACAGGGCACCCGGGGGGACTGAAGCTTTCTTT.